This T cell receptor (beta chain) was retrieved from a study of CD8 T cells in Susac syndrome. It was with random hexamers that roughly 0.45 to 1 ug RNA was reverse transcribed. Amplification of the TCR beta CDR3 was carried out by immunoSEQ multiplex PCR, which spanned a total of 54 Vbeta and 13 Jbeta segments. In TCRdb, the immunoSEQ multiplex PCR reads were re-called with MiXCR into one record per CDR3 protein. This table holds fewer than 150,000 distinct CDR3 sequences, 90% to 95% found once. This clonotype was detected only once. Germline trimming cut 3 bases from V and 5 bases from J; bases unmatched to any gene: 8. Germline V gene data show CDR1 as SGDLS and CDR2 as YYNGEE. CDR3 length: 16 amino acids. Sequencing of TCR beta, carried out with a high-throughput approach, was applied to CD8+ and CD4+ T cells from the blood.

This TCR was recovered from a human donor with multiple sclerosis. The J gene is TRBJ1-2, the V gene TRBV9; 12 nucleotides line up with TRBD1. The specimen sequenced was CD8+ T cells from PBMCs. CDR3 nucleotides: TGTGCCAGCAGCGCTTGGGACAGGGGGCTTGGGTATGGCTACACCTTC. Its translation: CASSAWDRGLGYGYTF.